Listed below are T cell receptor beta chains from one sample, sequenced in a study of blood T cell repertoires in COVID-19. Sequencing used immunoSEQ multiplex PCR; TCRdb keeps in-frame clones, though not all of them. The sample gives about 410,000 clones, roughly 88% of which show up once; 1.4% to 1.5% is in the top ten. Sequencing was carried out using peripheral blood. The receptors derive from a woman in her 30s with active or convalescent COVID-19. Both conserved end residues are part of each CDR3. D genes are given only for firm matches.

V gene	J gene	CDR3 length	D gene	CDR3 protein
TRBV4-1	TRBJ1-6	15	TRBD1	CASSQVTGENSPLHF
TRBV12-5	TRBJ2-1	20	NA	CASGLVLRRRADQLYNEQFF
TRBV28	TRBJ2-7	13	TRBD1	CASGRTTGGEQYF
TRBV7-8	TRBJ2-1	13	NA	CASSLAGRGEQFF
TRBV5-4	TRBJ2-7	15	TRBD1	CASSLAGQGLGEQYF
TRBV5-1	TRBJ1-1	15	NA	CASSLPGSLNTEAFF
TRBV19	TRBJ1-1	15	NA	CASSTRTTGGTEAFF
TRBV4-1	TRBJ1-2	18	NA	CASSQDPSGQTLNYGYTF
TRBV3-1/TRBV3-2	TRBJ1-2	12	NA	CASSRGGAGYTF
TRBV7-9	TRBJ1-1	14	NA	CASTMGRANTEAFF
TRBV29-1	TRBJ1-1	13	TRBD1	CSAGGQANTEAFF
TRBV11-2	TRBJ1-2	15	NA	CASSLEGATNYGYTF
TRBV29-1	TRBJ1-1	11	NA	CSVDGGTEAFF
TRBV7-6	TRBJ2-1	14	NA	CASSPGLSYNEQFF
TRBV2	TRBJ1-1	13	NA	CASKGVENTEAFF
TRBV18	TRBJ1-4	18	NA	CASSLSAPTVRPPEKLFF
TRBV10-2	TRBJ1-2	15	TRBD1	CASREPGGDSYGYTF
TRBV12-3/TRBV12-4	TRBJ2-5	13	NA	CASSFMGGETQYF
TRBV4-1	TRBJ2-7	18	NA	CASSQEMRGSLGSYEQYF
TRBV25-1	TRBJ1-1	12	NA	CASSAGSTEAFF
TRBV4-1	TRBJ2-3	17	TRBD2	CASSQTPSSGGQVSQYF
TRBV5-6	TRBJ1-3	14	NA	CASSHRSSGNTIYF
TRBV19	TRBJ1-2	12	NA	CASSTPGVGYTF
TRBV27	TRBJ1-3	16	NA	CASSPLGGRSGNTIYF
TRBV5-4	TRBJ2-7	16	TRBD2	CASSSLAGGGSYEQYF
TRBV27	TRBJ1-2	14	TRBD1	CASSLGTGYYGYTF
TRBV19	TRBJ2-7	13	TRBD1	CASRRDRSYEQYF
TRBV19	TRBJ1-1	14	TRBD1	CASRGEQTNTEAFF
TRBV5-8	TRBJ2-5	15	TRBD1	CASSSRTGGMETQYF